In its sample, the clone carrying this T cell receptor beta chain was seen once. Under the authors' procedure: Nucleated cell counts were estimated from reference gene primer amplification. Method: immunoSEQ multiplex PCR; TCRdb's copy keeps in-frame clones and lacks some. V, J and clone size were drawn from that table, and D and trimming were deduced from the DNA. The table includes around 260,000 clones, over 75% detected once. Germline assignment: CDR1 MNHEY and CDR2 SVGAGI. Trimming removed 4 bases from V and 3 bases from J, with 9 bases in between. There are 13 residues in the CDR3. The record originates from a study of blood T cell repertoires in COVID-19. At the level of the study: The samples span acute and convalescent COVID-19 from the United States, Italy and Spain.

The sequence came from a human donor in a cohort sampled during active COVID-19. Material: peripheral blood. The J gene is TRBJ2-5, the V gene TRBV6-5, with a weak D call TRBD1 (7 bases). DNA for the CDR3: TGTGCCAGCAGTTTCAGGGGGGAAGAGACCCAGTACTTC. Its protein is CASSFRGEETQYF.